Each of the 7 T cell receptor beta chains below was sequenced from the same sample in a study of T cells expressing NK-cell markers. Using the 5' RACE reads, TCRdb records one entry per CDR3 protein without DNA. This sample contains about 450,000 distinct CDR3 sequences. Sequencing input: blood T cells: a sorted CD56 or NKG2C T cell subset, CD4+ or CD8+ T cells, or bulk PBMC T cells (not recorded which). These receptors originate from a woman aged 18-70 years in good health.

The rearrangement joins TRBV18 to TRBJ2-1. This CDR3 is 12 amino acids long. Germline values: CDR1 KGHSH, CDR2 LQKENI. CDR3 sequence: CASSVGRDEQFF.

This sequence joins TRBV5-1 and TRBJ1-1. The CDR3 contains 13 residues. The V gene's germline CDR1 is SGHRS and CDR2 YFSETQ. Here the CDR3 reads CASRLQERPEAFF.

The V and J genes are TRBV7-9 and TRBJ2-1; there is no DNA to check the TCRdb D call of TRBD2. The CDR3 has 12 residues. Germline assignment: CDR1 SEHNR and CDR2 FQNEAQ (reference sequence). This CDR3 reads CASSLVRQGEFF. Combining the CDR3 with reference TRBV7-9 and TRBJ2-1 gives the whole variable domain DTGVSQNPRHKITKRGQNVTFRCDPISEHNRLYWYRQTLGQGPEFLTYFQNEAQLEKSRLLSDRFSAERPKGSFSTLEIQRTEQGDSAMYLCASSLVRQGEFFGPGTRLTVL.

The CDR3 loop is CASSPRQEANTEAFF. J is TRBJ1-1 and V is TRBV28; absent DNA, TCRdb's TRBD1 call cannot be checked. The CDR3 sequence is 15 residues long. Germline values: CDR1 MDHEN, CDR2 SYDVKM.

This sequence joins TRBV20-1 and TRBJ2-7; there is no DNA to check the TCRdb D call of TRBD2. Germline V gene sequence: CDR1 DFQATT, CDR2 SNEGSKA (reference sequence). The length of the CDR3 is 12 residues. CDR3 loop: CSARGDWYEQYF.

The V and J genes are TRBV5-6 and TRBJ2-7; without DNA, the TCRdb call of TRBD2 cannot be checked. The CDR3 has 14 amino acids. Germline V gene sequence: CDR1 SGHDT, CDR2 YYEEEE. CDR3 residues: CASSLSSPTYEQYF.

CDR3 residues: CASSPPAVPNGEQYF. The chain joins TRBV7-9 to TRBJ2-7; the TCRdb call, TRBD1, lacks DNA for checking. Germline CDR1 SEHNR, CDR2 FQNEAQ (reference sequence). The CDR3 has 15 residues.